This TCR beta chain appears in the sequencing data of a study of blood T cell repertoires in COVID-19. Study-level background: Sources were T cells, B-cell-depleted T cells, or PBMCs; the material itself was cDNA or gDNA.

In Seattle, patients joined the study during active infection and were tracked longitudinally. The table lists this clone with a count of one. Using immunoSEQ multiplex PCR, the repertoire was profiled, and TCRdb retains in-frame clones only, with some absent. The table lists roughly 340,000 clones, 88% of them singletons, with around 7.9% in the top ten. Trimming shortened V by 6 bases and J by 7 bases, and 13 bases separated the two germline ends. This CDR3 contains 13 residues. Germline loops: CDR1 SNHLY, CDR2 FYNNEI. Sequenced sample: peripheral blood. The TCR sequence derives from a woman aged 70-85 years with COVID-19, enrolled during active disease. The J gene is TRBJ2-4, the V gene TRBV2; D is unclear. Written as DNA, the CDR3 is TGTGCCAGCAGCGAACACCTAGAGAACATTCAGTACTTC. This gives the protein CASSEHLENIQYF.